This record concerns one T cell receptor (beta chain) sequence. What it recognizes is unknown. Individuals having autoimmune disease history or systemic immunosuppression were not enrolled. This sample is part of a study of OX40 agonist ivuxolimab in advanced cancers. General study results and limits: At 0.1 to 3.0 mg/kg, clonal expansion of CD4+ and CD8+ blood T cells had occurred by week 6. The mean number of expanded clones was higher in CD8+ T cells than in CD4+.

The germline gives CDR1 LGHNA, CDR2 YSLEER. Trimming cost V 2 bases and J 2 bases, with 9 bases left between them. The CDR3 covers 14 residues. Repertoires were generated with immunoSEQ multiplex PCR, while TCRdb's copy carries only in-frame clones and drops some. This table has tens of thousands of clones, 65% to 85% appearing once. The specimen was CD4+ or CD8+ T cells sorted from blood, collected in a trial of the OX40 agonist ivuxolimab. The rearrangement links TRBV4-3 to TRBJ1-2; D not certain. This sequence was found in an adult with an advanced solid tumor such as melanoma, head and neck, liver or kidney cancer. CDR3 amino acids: CASSQQHINYGYTF. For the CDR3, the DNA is TGCGCCAGCAGCCAACAACACATCAACTATGGCTACACCTTC.